This T cell receptor beta chain was observed in a study of blood T cell repertoires in COVID-19. On the study more broadly: The United States, Italy and Spain were the sources of the acute and convalescent COVID-19 samples. The cDNA or gDNA used as material had been derived from T cells, B-cell-depleted T cells, or PBMCs.

Repertoires were generated with immunoSEQ multiplex PCR, while TCRdb's copy carries only in-frame clones and drops some. The sample consists of 250,000 to 300,000 clones, around 87% of them appearing once. In its sample, this clone was seen once. The TCR comes from a woman aged 40 to 50 who had recovered from COVID-19. Material: peripheral blood.

DNA of the CDR3: TGTGCCAGCAGCTTGGTAGACAGTAGTGGCTACACCTTC. The encoded protein is CASSLVDSSGYTF. The rearrangement uses TRBV5-5 and TRBJ1-2; perhaps TRBD1 as D (5 bases). Germline values: CDR1 SGHKS, CDR2 YYEKEE (reference sequence). The germline V and J ends were trimmed by 0 bases and 7 bases, with 10 bases remaining between them. This CDR3 is 13 amino acids long.